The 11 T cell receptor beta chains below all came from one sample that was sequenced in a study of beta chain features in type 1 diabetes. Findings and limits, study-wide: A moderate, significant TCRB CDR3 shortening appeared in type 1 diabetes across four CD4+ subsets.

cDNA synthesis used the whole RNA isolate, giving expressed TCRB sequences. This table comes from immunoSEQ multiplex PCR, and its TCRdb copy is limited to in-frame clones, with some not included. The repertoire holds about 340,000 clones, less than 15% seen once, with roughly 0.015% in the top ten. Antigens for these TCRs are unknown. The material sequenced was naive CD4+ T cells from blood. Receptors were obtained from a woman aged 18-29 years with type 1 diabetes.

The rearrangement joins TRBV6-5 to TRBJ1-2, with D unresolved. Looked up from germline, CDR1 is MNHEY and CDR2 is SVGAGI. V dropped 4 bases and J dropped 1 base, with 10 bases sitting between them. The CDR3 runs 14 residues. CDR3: CASSFRRVNYGYTF. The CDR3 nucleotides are TGTGCCAGCAGTTTTCGGAGAGTTAACTATGGCTACACCTTC.

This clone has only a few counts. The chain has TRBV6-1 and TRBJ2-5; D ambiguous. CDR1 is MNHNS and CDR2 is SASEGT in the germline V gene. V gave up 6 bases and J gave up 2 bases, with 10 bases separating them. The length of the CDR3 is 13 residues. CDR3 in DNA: TGTGCCAGCAGGGCTCGGCGGCAAGAGACCCAGTACTTC. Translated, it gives CASRARRQETQYF.

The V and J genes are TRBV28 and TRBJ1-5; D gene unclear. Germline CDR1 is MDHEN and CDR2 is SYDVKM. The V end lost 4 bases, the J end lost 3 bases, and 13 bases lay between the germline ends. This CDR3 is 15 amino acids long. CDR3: CASSSPGRVNQPQHF. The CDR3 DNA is TGTGCCAGCAGTTCCCCCGGGAGGGTCAATCAGCCCCAGCATTTT.

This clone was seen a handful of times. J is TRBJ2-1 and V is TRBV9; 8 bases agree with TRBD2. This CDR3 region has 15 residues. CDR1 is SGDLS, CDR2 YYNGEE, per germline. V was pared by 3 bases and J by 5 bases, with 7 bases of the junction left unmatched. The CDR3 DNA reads TGTGCCAGCAGCGGAGGGACTAGTCAAAACAATGAGCAGTTCTTC. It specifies CASSGGTSQNNEQFF.

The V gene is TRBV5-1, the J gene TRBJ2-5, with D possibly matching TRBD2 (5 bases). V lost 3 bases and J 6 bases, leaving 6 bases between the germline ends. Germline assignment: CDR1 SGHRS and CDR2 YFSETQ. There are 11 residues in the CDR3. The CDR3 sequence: CASSWEQTQYF. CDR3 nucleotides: TGCGCCAGCAGCTGGGAGCAGACCCAGTACTTC.

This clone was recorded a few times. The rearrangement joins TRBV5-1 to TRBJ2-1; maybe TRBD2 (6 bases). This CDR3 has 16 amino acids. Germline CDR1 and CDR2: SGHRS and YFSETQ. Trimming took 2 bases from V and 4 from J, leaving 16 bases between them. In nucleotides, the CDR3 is TGCGCCAGCAGCTTCCCCGGGGGTCCCGGGTACAATGAGCAGTTCTTC. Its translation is CASSFPGGPGYNEQFF.

The CDR3 DNA reads TGTGCCAGCAGCTTAGAGGACACCGGGGAGCTGTTTTTT. As protein: CASSLEDTGELFF. The chain links TRBV27 to TRBJ2-2, with D unclear. V dropped 6 bases and J dropped 3 bases, with 8 bases sitting between them. This CDR3 comprises 13 residues. The germline CDR1 and CDR2 sequences are MNHEY and SMNVEV (reference sequence).

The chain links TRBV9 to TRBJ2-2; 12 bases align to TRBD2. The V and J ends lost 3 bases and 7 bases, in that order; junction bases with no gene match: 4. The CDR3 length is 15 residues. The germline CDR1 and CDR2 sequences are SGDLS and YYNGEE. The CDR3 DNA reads TGTGCCAGCAGCGCCGGACTAGCGGGGTTCGGGGAGCTGTTTTTT. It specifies CASSAGLAGFGELFF.

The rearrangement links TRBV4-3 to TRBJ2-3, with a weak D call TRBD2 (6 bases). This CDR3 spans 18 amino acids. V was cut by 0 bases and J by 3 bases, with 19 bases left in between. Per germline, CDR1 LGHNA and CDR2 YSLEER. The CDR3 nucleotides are TGCGCCAGCAGCCAAGATTCTACCGTTGGGGCGGGGACAGATACGCAGTATTTT. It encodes CASSQDSTVGAGTDTQYF.

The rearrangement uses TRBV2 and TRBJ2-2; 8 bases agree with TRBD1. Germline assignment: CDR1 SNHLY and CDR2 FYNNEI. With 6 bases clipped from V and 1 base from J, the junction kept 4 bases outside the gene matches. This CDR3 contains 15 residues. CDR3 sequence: CASSEQGVNTGELFF. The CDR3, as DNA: TGTGCCAGCAGCGAACAGGGGGTGAACACCGGGGAGCTGTTTTTT.

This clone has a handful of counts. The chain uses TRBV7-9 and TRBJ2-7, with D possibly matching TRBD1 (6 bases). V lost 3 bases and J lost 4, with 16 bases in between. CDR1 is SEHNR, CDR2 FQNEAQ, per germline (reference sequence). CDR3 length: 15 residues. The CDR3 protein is CASSFSLGQHYEQYF. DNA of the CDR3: TGTGCCAGCAGCTTCTCGTTAGGACAGCATTACGAGCAGTACTTC. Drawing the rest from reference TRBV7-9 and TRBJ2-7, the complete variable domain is DTGVSQNPRHKITKRGQNVTFRCDPISEHNRLYWYRQTLGQGPEFLTYFQNEAQLEKSRLLSDRFSAERPKGSFSTLEIQRTEQGDSAMYLCASSFSLGQHYEQYFGPGTRLTVT.